The 29 T cell receptor beta chains presented below share a single source sample, sequenced in a study of T cell repertoires in cytomegalovirus infection. Via MiXCR, TCRdb re-called the reads, giving one row per CDR3 protein. The sample records 250,000 to 300,000 distinct CDR3 sequences, approximately 9% being singletons. Sequencing was done on a sample of PBMCs. The receptors here all came from a human donor in good health (CMV status not recorded). Some clones in this sample may be carry-over from other donors' samples.

The CDR3 sequence is CASSLTGKGDEKLFF. The CDR3 DNA reads as TGTGCCAGCAGTTTAACAGGGAAAGGAGATGAAAAACTGTTTTTT. The V and J genes are TRBV12-3 or TRBV12-4 and TRBJ1-4, with D possibly matching TRBD1 (6 bases). The V end was cut by 2 bases, the J end by 6 bases, with 13 bases between. The CDR3 totals 15 residues.

This chain connects TRBV7-2 to TRBJ1-2, with 8 bases aligning to TRBD1. With V trimmed by 0 bases and J by 1 base, 7 bases remained unmatched. This CDR3 has 17 residues. Germline V CDR1 and CDR2: SGHTA, FQGNSA. The CDR3, as DNA: TGTGCCAGCAGCTTAGCGCCTTGGACAGGGCATAACTATGGCTACACCTTC. It codes for CASSLAPWTGHNYGYTF.

J is TRBJ1-2 and V is TRBV20-1, with 8 bases aligning to TRBD1. Looked up from germline, CDR1 is DFQATT and CDR2 is SNEGSKA (reference sequence). The ends lost 5 bases at V and 5 bases at J; junction bases unmatched: 7. The CDR3 loop spans 13 amino acids. CDR3 protein: CSAGTGLGYGYTF. In nucleotides, the CDR3 is TGCAGTGCTGGGACAGGACTGGGGTATGGCTACACCTTC.

This clonotype appeared many times. V and J are TRBV20-1 and TRBJ2-5, with 8 positions matching TRBD1. The CDR3 consists of 17 residues. Germline V gene lookup returns CDR1 DFQATT and CDR2 SNEGSKA (reference sequence). V trimming: 0 bases; J trimming: 0 bases; junction bases outside the gene matches: 9. DNA of the CDR3: TGCAGTGCTAGAGATACCAGGAGGACAGGGAACCAAGAGACCCAGTACTTC. Amino acid sequence: CSARDTRRTGNQETQYF.

This chain joins TRBV29-1 and TRBJ2-3, with D perhaps TRBD2 (5 bases). The germline V and J ends were trimmed by 3 bases and 6 bases, with 19 bases remaining between them. CDR3 length equals 15 residues. Per germline, CDR1 SQVTM and CDR2 ANQGSEA. CDR3 amino acids: CSVDSVEGQGDTQYF. In DNA, the CDR3 is TGCAGCGTTGATTCCGTAGAGGGTCAAGGGGATACGCAGTATTTT.

This clonotype was seen only a few times. This CDR3 is CASSKDGNNSPLHF. For the CDR3, the DNA is TGTGCCAGCAGCAAAGATGGAAACAATTCACCCCTCCACTTT. The V and J genes are TRBV9 and TRBJ1-6; no definite D call. Germline CDR1 reads SGDLS; CDR2 reads YYNGEE. This CDR3 has 14 amino acids. The V end was cut by 4 bases, the J end by 7 bases, with 12 bases between.

This clonotype was observed many times. The gene calls are TRBV7-6 and TRBJ2-7; D gene unclear. The CDR3 consists of 14 residues. Trimming removed 5 bases from V and 0 bases from J, with 11 bases in between. Germline CDR1 and CDR2: SGHVS and FNYEAQ. The CDR3 is CASSTDTRSYEQYF. The DNA of the CDR3 is TGTGCCAGCAGCACCGACACCCGCTCCTACGAGCAGTACTTC.

The chain is built from TRBV6-6 and TRBJ2-3, with D possibly matching TRBD1 (7 bases). The V gene's germline CDR1 is MNHNY and CDR2 SVGAGI (reference sequence). Trimming removed 6 bases from V and 4 bases from J, with 26 bases in between. CDR3 length: 18 amino acids. The CDR3 DNA sequence: TGTGCCAGCAGCGCCCGGGCAGGGGGGAATCTATTGGCAGATACGCAGTATTTT. Protein sequence: CASSARAGGNLLADTQYF.

This clonotype was seen repeatedly, ten times or more. This chain connects TRBV10-3 to TRBJ2-7; 8 bases are shared with TRBD2. The germline gives CDR1 ENHRY, CDR2 SYGVKD. The V and J ends lost 0 bases and 4 bases, in that order; junction bases with no gene match: 8. CDR3 length: 16 amino acids. The CDR3 DNA reads TGTGCCATCAGTGAGTCAACGGCGGGAGGTGGGTACGAGCAGTACTTC. This gives the protein CAISESTAGGGYEQYF.

This clonotype was detected a few times. The CDR3 loop reads CASSLHPGQTYEQYF. CDR3 sequence (DNA): TGTGCCAGCAGCCTGCACCCGGGACAAACTTACGAGCAGTACTTC. The chain uses TRBV3-1 and TRBJ2-7; D may be TRBD1 (6 bases). Trimming left V 4 bases short and J 4 bases short, with 17 bases between. The CDR3 covers 15 residues. CDR1 LGHDT and CDR2 YNNKEL come from the germline V gene (reference sequence).

This clonotype was counted many times. The chain couples TRBV19 to TRBJ2-1; D perhaps matches TRBD2 (6 bases). V was cut by 3 bases and J by 6 bases, with 15 bases left in between. The germline gives CDR1 LNHDA, CDR2 SQIVND (reference sequence). This CDR3 has 15 residues. The CDR3 DNA follows: TGTGCCAGTAGTATCGGAGGGGTCATTCGCAATGAGCAGTTCTTC. Translating it yields CASSIGGVIRNEQFF.

The chain is built from TRBV29-1 and TRBJ2-7, with 9 bases aligning to TRBD1. The junction had 11 bases not matched to a gene; V was cut back by 5 bases and J by 0 bases. The CDR3 is 16 residues long. CDR1 is SQVTM and CDR2 is ANQGSEA in the germline V gene. The CDR3 spells CSVNAAQTGGSYEQYF. DNA for the CDR3: TGCAGCGTTAATGCCGCTCAGACAGGGGGCTCCTACGAGCAGTACTTC.

This clonotype was seen more than once but under ten times. V and J are TRBV6-2 or TRBV6-3 and TRBJ2-3, with 8 bases lining up with TRBD1. Germline CDR1 MNHEY, CDR2 SVGEGT. The CDR3 totals 12 residues. Trimming removed 10 bases from V and 7 bases from J; junction bases left unmatched: 7. CDR3 loop: CATGQGANTQYF. CDR3 in DNA: TGTGCCACCGGCCAGGGGGCGAATACGCAGTATTTT.

This clonotype was found many times. The chain is built from TRBV12-3 or TRBV12-4 and TRBJ1-5; no firm D call. The V end was cut by 6 bases, the J end by 2 bases, with 14 bases between. CDR3 size: 15 residues. DNA for the CDR3: TGTGCCAGCAGCCCTCCGCCCGGTGGCAATCAGCCCCAGCATTTT. The encoded protein is CASSPPPGGNQPQHF.

At least ten counts were recorded for this clonotype. The chain recombines TRBV19 with TRBJ2-7; unclear D gene. This CDR3 has 12 residues. Germline assignment: CDR1 LNHDA and CDR2 SQIVND (reference sequence). V shed 4 bases and J shed 6 bases, with 10 bases lying between them. The CDR3 spells CASSTKWGEQYF. The CDR3 DNA follows: TGTGCCAGTAGTACAAAGTGGGGCGAGCAGTACTTC. The full variable domain, with the rest looked up from reference TRBV19 and TRBJ2-7, is DGGITQSPKYLFRKEGQNVTLSCEQNLNHDAMYWYRQDPGQGLRLIYYSQIVNDFQKGDIAEGYSVSREKKESFPLTVTSAQKNPTAFYLCASSTKWGEQYFGPGTRLTVT.

There are many counts of this clonotype. This rearrangement joins TRBV7-2 to TRBJ2-3, with D perhaps TRBD1 (5 bases). Germline V gene data show CDR1 as SGHTA and CDR2 as FQGNSA. The CDR3 loop spans 13 amino acids. V lost 5 bases and J 6 bases, leaving 12 bases between the germline ends. CDR3 bases: TGTGCCAGCAGCCCCACAGGTCCGGATACGCAGTATTTT. It specifies CASSPTGPDTQYF.

The sample holds many counts of this clonotype. This chain joins TRBV28 and TRBJ1-5; D not resolved. The germline gives CDR1 MDHEN, CDR2 SYDVKM. Trimming removed 3 bases at V and 7 bases at J, with 7 bases between. The length of the CDR3 is 12 residues. The DNA of the CDR3 is TGTGCCAGCAGTTTCCTCCTCCAGCCCCAGCATTTT. Translation gives CASSFLLQPQHF. Supplemented by reference TRBV28 and TRBJ1-5, the full variable domain reads DVKVTQSSRYLVKRTGEKVFLECVQDMDHENMFWYRQDPGLGLRLIYFSYDVKMKEKGDIPEGYSVSREKKERFSLILESASTNQTSMYLCASSFLLQPQHFGDGTRLSIL.

A few counts support this clonotype. This chain uses TRBV7-6 with TRBJ1-5; D is unresolved. The CDR3 spans 17 residues. Per germline, CDR1 SGHVS and CDR2 FNYEAQ. Trimming stripped 5 bases from V and 0 bases from J, with 17 bases between. The CDR3, as DNA: TGTGCCAGCAGCCCGACTTCGTATGGGGATAGCAATCAGCCCCAGCATTTT. Amino acids: CASSPTSYGDSNQPQHF.

This clonotype was detected ten times or more. The rearrangement joins TRBV27 to TRBJ1-2; 10 nucleotides line up with TRBD1. This CDR3 has 14 amino acids. Germline values: CDR1 MNHEY, CDR2 SMNVEV (reference sequence). The V and J ends lost 8 bases and 5 bases, in that order; junction bases with no gene match: 8. In nucleotides, the CDR3 is TGTGCCAGCCGTCGGACAGGGGGGAATTATGGCTACACCTTC. Translated: CASRRTGGNYGYTF.

The chain uses TRBV7-9 and TRBJ2-5; the match to TRBD1 covers 7 bases. The CDR3 extends over 16 amino acids. After removal of 5 bases from V and 5 bases from J, the junction contained 14 bases not matched to a gene. Germline values: CDR1 SEHNR, CDR2 FQNEAQ (reference sequence). CDR3 in DNA: TGTGCCAGCAGCCTCCTTTCAGACAGGGACAAGGAGACCCAGTACTTC. Protein: CASSLLSDRDKETQYF.

This clonotype was observed at least ten times. J is TRBJ2-5 and V is TRBV2, with TRBD2 as a possible D gene (6 bases). V lost 8 bases and J lost 6, with 10 bases in between. This CDR3 has 11 amino acids. CDR1 SNHLY and CDR2 FYNNEI come from the germline V gene. The CDR3 reads CASRELQTQYF. CDR3 nucleotides: TGTGCCAGCCGGGAGTTACAGACCCAGTACTTC.

This clonotype was detected many times. The rearrangement uses TRBV7-2 and TRBJ2-4, with D hard to call. V lost 1 base and J 9 bases, leaving 10 bases between the germline ends. The CDR3 is 13 residues long. CDR1 SGHTA and CDR2 FQGNSA come from the germline V gene. The CDR3 nucleotides read TGTGCCAGCAGCTTAGGGAATTGGGGCATTCAGTACTTC. Translated: CASSLGNWGIQYF.

This clonotype was recorded many times. The rearrangement joins TRBV29-1 to TRBJ1-1; no reliable D call. Trimming pared 6 bases from V and 2 bases from J, leaving 13 bases between. The germline gives CDR1 SQVTM, CDR2 ANQGSEA. The CDR3 has 13 amino acids. The chain's CDR3 is CSVKAGVNTEAFF. The CDR3 DNA is TGCAGCGTGAAGGCCGGGGTAAACACTGAAGCTTTCTTT.

A few counts support this clonotype. The chain links TRBV11-3 to TRBJ1-4; unclear D gene. The V end lost 3 bases, the J end lost 8 bases, and 10 bases lay between the germline ends. This CDR3 is built from 13 residues. Germline-derived CDR1 and CDR2 are SGHNT and YENEEA. CDR3 residues: CASSFSPAEKLFF. The CDR3 DNA follows: TGTGCCAGCAGCTTTAGCCCGGCCGAAAAACTGTTTTTT.

This clonotype was detected a few times. The rearrangement joins TRBV28 to TRBJ1-1, with D perhaps matching TRBD1 (6 bases). The germline gives CDR1 MDHEN, CDR2 SYDVKM. The CDR3 is 15 residues long. The germline V and J ends were trimmed by 4 bases and 0 bases, with 12 bases remaining between them. The CDR3 here is CASSYPGQMNTEAFF. The CDR3 DNA reads as TGTGCCAGCAGTTACCCAGGACAGATGAACACTGAAGCTTTCTTT.

This clonotype has ten or more counts. The chain recombines TRBV4-3 with TRBJ1-2; the D gene is possibly TRBD1 (5 bases). Trimming took 0 bases from V and 0 from J, leaving 8 bases between them. The CDR3 length is 15 residues. Per germline, CDR1 LGHNA and CDR2 YSLEER. The CDR3 nucleotides read TGCGCCAGCAGCCAAGAGGCAGGGACTAACTATGGCTACACCTTC. Amino acid sequence: CASSQEAGTNYGYTF.

This clonotype was observed many times. The CDR3 DNA sequence: TGTGCCAGTAGCCTACCTCCGGCCAGAGTGGGTGGCTACACCTTC. It codes for CASSLPPARVGGYTF. The chain links TRBV19 to TRBJ1-2; D call uncertain. CDR3 length: 15 residues. V dropped 6 bases and J dropped 7 bases, with 21 bases sitting between them. Germline V gene sequence: CDR1 LNHDA, CDR2 SQIVND (reference sequence). The variable domain in full, completed from reference TRBV19 and TRBJ1-2, reads DGGITQSPKYLFRKEGQNVTLSCEQNLNHDAMYWYRQDPGQGLRLIYYSQIVNDFQKGDIAEGYSVSREKKESFPLTVTSAQKNPTAFYLCASSLPPARVGGYTFGSGTRLTVV.

This clonotype appeared a few times. This may be a read error, as it is one base from a much larger clone. The chain uses TRBV20-1 and TRBJ2-7; 7 positions agree with TRBD2. Looked up from germline, CDR1 is DFQATT and CDR2 is SNEGSKA (reference sequence). This CDR3 region has 13 residues. The DNA for the CDR3 is TGCAGTGCCCCACTTAGCGGGTCCTACGAGCGGTACTTC. It specifies CSAPLSGSYERYF.

This clonotype was counted ten times or more. The J gene is TRBJ1-5, the V gene TRBV7-2; D call uncertain. The ends were cut back, 4 bases at V and 4 bases at J, with 8 bases in the middle. The CDR3 extends over 13 amino acids. Looked up from germline, CDR1 is SGHTA and CDR2 is FQGNSA. In DNA form, the CDR3 reads TGTGCCAGCAGCTCTGACTGGAATCAGCCCCAGCATTTT. This encodes CASSSDWNQPQHF.